This TCR beta chain was obtained from a study of technical replicates of blood from a few donors. Sequencing used immunoSEQ multiplex PCR; TCRdb keeps in-frame clones, though not all of them. This table holds nearly 95,000 clones, 96% found once. V was clipped by 5 bases and J by 6 bases; unmatched bases: 5. CDR3 size: 14 residues. Germline CDR1 and CDR2: MRHNA and SNTAGT. The origin of this receptor is a human donor in good health. Sequencing was carried out using T cells isolated from PBMCs. V is TRBV6-4 and J is TRBJ2-1; 9 positions agree with TRBD2. As DNA, the CDR3 is TGTGCCAGCAGTAAAAGCGGGAGGCGCAATGAGCAGTTCTTC. Its translation: CASSKSGRRNEQFF.